This T cell receptor (beta chain) was recorded in a study of blood T cell repertoires in COVID-19. Across the study: Italy, Spain and the United States were the sources of the convalescent and acute COVID-19 samples. T cells, B-cell-depleted T cells, or PBMCs supplied cDNA or gDNA.

The authors' processing: Amplification with reference gene primers provided the estimates of nucleated cell counts. Some clones are missing from TCRdb's copy, which holds only in-frame ones; the method was immunoSEQ multiplex PCR. V and J calls plus clone size are reproduced from that table; the DNA served to infer D and trimming. The data show over 60,000 clones, 89% seen once. The V and J ends lost 5 bases and 10 bases, in that order; junction bases with no gene match: 12. Germline loops: CDR1 SGDLS, CDR2 YYNGEE. The CDR3 contains 16 residues. The chain has TRBV9 and TRBJ2-1; 13 positions agree with TRBD2. The TCR originated in a woman aged 50 to 60 with active COVID-19. Sequences were obtained from peripheral blood. The CDR3 is CASRRDSGTSGKEQFF. CDR3 in DNA: TGTGCCAGCAGACGCGATTCCGGGACTAGCGGGAAAGAGCAGTTCTTC.